Included here is one TCR beta chain sequence, with context. Its antigen is currently not known. Base qualities are not at hand, and no much larger clone is one base apart. TCRbeta CDR3 regions were amplified from genomic DNA using the immunoSEQ Assay, a bias-controlled multiplex PCR. The paper's data handling went like this. The number of nucleated cells in each sample was estimated by amplification of reference gene primers within the assay. To quantify the absolute abundance of each unique TCRbeta CDR3 rearrangement, sequence reads were collapsed and filtered. For each sample, productive Simpson clonality was calculated as the square root of Simpson's diversity index over productive rearrangements. The table comes from immuneACCESS by way of TCRdb, which keeps in-frame sequences with V and J called. Part of the clones is missing from these tables; in studies checked, under half for an unresolved V gene and the rest for unknown reasons. The DNA was the basis for D and trimming; V, J and clone size are from that table. Counted in this sample were 200,000 to 300,000 clones; around 89% of them appeared once. Roughly 6.8% of the sample is in the top ten clones.

V sheds 3 bases and J sheds 2 bases, leaving 14 bases between their ends. Reading the germline V gene gives CDR1 LGHNA and CDR2 YSLEER. From its cysteine to its phenylalanine, the CDR3 spans 15 amino acids. Kept here is only the CDR3 DNA, which spans 45 bases and is read in frame from base 1. The data were obtained in a study of blood T cell repertoires in COVID-19 (dated by TCRdb to between 2020 and 2021). In the study overall: The collaborator samples originated in the United States, Italy and Spain and spanned the acute and convalescent phases of COVID-19. The sample metadata nearly always contained a de-identified subject ID, COVID-19 status, age in years and sex. The samples were drawn from two sources: the first 160 participants of the ongoing ImmuneRACE study, and over 950 subjects contributed by 6 global collaborators. The repertoires were released in a freely available public database meant as a resource for research on the immune response to SARS-CoV-2. The prospective study material was composed of cDNA or gDNA derived from T cells, B-cell-depleted T cells, or PBMCs. Deeply sampled blood TCRbeta repertoires from subjects exposed to, actively infected with, or recovered from COVID-19 were included in the dataset. Where HLA class I and class II types were available, the types were taken from metadata supplied by the sample provider, not from assay-based typing.

One collaborating source in Seattle enrolled patients while the patients were actively infected and followed the patients over time throughout the course of disease. Whole blood was collected in K2EDTA tubes by collaborating institutions according to the institutions' own protocols. For TCRbeta analysis, collaborator samples were shipped as frozen whole blood, as isolated PBMCs, or as DNA extracted from either sample type. What the study reported, not specific to this receptor: Clinical and demographic metadata were provided uncurated, with the amount varying by source and participant.

This TCR was recovered from a woman in her twenties or thirties with COVID-19, enrolled during active disease. The rearrangement joined TRBV4-3 to TRBJ2-7; a tentative D call is TRBD1 (6 bases match). Sequencing was done on a sample of peripheral blood. Read as DNA, the sequence is TGCGCCAGCAGCCAGGACCAAACAGGGACCTACGAGCAGTACTTC. The encoded protein is CASSQDQTGTYEQYF.